This is a list of T cell receptor beta chains from one sample in a study of Graves' ophthalmopathy and Graves' hyperthyroidism. MiXCR, applied by TCRdb to the multiplex PCR reads, yields one record per CDR3 protein. Counted here are about 620,000 distinct CDR3 sequences, about a fifth occurring once; the ten biggest clones make up approximately 7%. Sequencing was done on a sample of peripheral blood. All receptors derive from a woman aged 18 to 35 with stable Graves' hyperthyroidism. Some clones in this sample may be carry-over from other donors' samples. Both conserved end residues are part of each CDR3. Each record gives: J gene, D gene, V gene, clone size, CDR3 protein, CDR3 DNA. The D gene is left open where the match is weak. Clone size, where shown, is once, few, many, or a class for clones that have expanded.

TRBJ2-7	NA	TRBV27	many	CASSLNWGGVYEQYF	TGTGCCAGCAGTTTGAACTGGGGTGGTGTCTACGAGCAGTACTTC
TRBJ2-7	TRBD2	TRBV4-1	many	CASSQSSGGGYEQYF	TGCGCCAGCAGCCAAAGCAGCGGGGGAGGCTACGAGCAGTACTTC
TRBJ1-5	TRBD1	TRBV2	NA	CASSVGTANYQPQHF	TGTGCCAGCAGTGTCGGGACAGCGAATTATCAGCCCCAGCATTTT
TRBJ2-5	TRBD1	TRBV12-3/TRBV12-4	many	CASASGTGPTQYF	TGTGCCAGCGCCTCAGGGACAGGGCCAACCCAGTACTTC
TRBJ2-7	NA	TRBV6-2/TRBV6-3	many	CASFSGLTSYEQYF	TGTGCCAGCTTCTCCGGGCTGACTTCCTACGAGCAGTACTTC
TRBJ1-3	TRBD1	TRBV25-1	NA	CASSDPRDRANTIYF	TGTGCCAGCAGTGACCCCCGGGACAGGGCAAACACCATATATTTT
TRBJ2-5	NA	TRBV14	many	CASSQDIGQVETQYF	TGTGCCAGCAGCCAAGATATAGGGCAGGTGGAGACCCAGTACTTC
TRBJ2-7	NA	TRBV6-2/TRBV6-3	many	CASSYRRAEQYF	TGTGCCAGCAGTTACCGACGGGCCGAGCAGTACTTC
TRBJ2-2	NA	TRBV12-3/TRBV12-4	many	CASSSTGRNSAGELFF	TGTGCCAGCAGTTCAACAGGGCGCAATTCCGCCGGGGAGCTGTTTTTT
TRBJ1-2	NA	TRBV12-3/TRBV12-4	few	CASSPSGSFNYGYTF	TGTGCCAGCAGTCCGAGTGGGTCTTTCAACTATGGCTACACCTTC
TRBJ1-2	TRBD1	TRBV6-1	few	CASRTWTGGLGYTF	TGTGCCAGCAGAACATGGACAGGGGGCCTTGGCTACACCTTC
TRBJ2-7	TRBD1	TRBV28	many	CASSGGQGFEQYF	TGTGCCAGCAGTGGTGGACAGGGTTTCGAGCAGTACTTC
TRBJ2-7	NA	TRBV7-2	many	CASSRQVSYEQYF	TGTGCCAGCAGCAGACAGGTTTCCTACGAGCAGTACTTC
TRBJ1-2	NA	TRBV29-1	many	CSVDTGSYGYTF	TGCAGCGTTGATACAGGGAGCTATGGCTACACCTTC
TRBJ1-5	NA	TRBV28	many	CASSPYRSAQPQHF	TGTGCCAGCAGCCCTTACAGGTCGGCTCAGCCCCAGCATTTT
TRBJ1-1	NA	TRBV12-3/TRBV12-4	NA	CASSPSGVKLFF	TGTGCCAGCAGCCCCTCCGGGGTGAAGCTTTTCTTT